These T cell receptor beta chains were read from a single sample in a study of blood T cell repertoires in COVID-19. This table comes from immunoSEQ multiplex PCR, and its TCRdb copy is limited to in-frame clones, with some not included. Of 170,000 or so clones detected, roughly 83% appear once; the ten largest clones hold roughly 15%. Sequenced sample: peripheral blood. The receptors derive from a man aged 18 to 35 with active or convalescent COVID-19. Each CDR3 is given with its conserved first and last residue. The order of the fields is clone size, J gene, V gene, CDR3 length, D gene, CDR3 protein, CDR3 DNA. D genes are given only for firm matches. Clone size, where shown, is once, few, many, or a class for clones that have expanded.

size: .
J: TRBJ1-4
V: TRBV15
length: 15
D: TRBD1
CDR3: CATSRGQGGGEKLFF
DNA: TGTGCCACCAGCAGGGGACAGGGGGGAGGTGAAAAACTGTTTTTT

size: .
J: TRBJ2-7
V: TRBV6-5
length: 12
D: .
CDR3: CASSYSTNEQYF
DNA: TGTGCCAGCAGTTACTCTACTAACGAGCAGTACTTC

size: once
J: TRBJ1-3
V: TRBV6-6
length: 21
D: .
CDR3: CASSYSRNKTVFSIVGNTIYF
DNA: TGTGCCAGCAGCTACAGCCGTAATAAGACAGTCTTCTCGATCGTGGGAAACACCATATATTTT

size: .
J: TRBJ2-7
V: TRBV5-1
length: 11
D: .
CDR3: CASSSGDEQYF
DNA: TGCGCCAGCAGCTCAGGGGACGAGCAGTACTTC

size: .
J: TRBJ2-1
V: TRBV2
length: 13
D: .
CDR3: CASTGVRLNEQFF
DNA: TGTGCCAGCACGGGTGTACGCTTAAATGAGCAGTTCTTC

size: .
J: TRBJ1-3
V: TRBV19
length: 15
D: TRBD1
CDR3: CASSMPRGHGNTIYF
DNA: TGTGCCAGTAGTATGCCGAGGGGGCATGGAAACACCATATATTTT

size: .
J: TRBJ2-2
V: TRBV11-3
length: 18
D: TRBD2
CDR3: CASSPTPGLADNTGELFF
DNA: TGTGCCAGCAGCCCGACCCCAGGACTAGCGGATAACACCGGGGAGCTGTTTTTT

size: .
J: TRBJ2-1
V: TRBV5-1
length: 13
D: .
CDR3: CASSYDGYNEQFF
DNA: TGCGCCAGCAGCTACGACGGGTACAATGAGCAGTTCTTC

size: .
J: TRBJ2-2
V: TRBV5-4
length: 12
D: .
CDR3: CASSFPTGELFF
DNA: TGTGCCAGCAGCTTTCCTACCGGGGAGCTGTTTTTT

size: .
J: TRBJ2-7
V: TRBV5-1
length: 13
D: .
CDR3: CASSLGGPHEQYF
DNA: TGCGCCAGCAGCTTGGGAGGGCCTCACGAGCAGTACTTC

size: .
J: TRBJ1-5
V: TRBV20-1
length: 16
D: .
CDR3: CSASRQGRGSNQPQHF
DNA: TGCAGTGCTAGTCGGCAGGGCAGGGGCAGCAATCAGCCCCAGCATTTT

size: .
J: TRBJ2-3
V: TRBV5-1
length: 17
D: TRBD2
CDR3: CASSSISGDSSTDTQYF
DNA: TGCGCCAGCAGCTCCATAAGCGGGGACTCTAGCACAGATACGCAGTATTTT

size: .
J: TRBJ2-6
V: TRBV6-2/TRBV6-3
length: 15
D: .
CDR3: CASSLDSSGANVLTF
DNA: TGTGCCAGCAGTTTGGACAGCTCTGGGGCCAACGTCCTGACTTTC

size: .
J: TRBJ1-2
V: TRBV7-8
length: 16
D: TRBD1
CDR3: CASSSYRDRVDYGYTF
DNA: TGTGCCAGCAGCTCCTACCGGGACAGGGTGGACTATGGCTACACCTTC

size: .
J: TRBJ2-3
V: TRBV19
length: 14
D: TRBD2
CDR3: CATRTSGSTDTQYF
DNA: TGTGCCACCAGGACTAGCGGGAGTACAGATACGCAGTATTTT

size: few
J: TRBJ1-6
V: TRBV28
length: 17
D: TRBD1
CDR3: CASSAGGTGQYNSPLHF
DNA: TGTGCCAGCAGCGCCGGGGGGACAGGGCAATATAATTCACCCCTCCACTTT